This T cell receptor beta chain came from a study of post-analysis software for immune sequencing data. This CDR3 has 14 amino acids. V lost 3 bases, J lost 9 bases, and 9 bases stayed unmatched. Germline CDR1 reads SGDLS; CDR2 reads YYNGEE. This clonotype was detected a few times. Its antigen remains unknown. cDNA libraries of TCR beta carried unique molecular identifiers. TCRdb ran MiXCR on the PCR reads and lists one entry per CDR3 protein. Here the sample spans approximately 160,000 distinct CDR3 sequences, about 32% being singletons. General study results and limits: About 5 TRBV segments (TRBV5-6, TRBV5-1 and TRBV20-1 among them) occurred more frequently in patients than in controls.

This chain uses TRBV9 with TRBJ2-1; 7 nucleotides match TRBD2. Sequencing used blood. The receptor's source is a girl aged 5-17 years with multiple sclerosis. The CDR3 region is CASSEGSGAREQFF. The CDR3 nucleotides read TGTGCCAGCAGCGAGGGAAGCGGGGCGCGTGAGCAGTTCTTC.